This T cell receptor beta chain originates from a study of cytomegalovirus exposure and HLA in healthy donors. Study-level findings and limits: Roughly uniform depth of sequencing across donors was assumed in presence/absence analyses. Approximately 160 TCR beta chains were listed as cytomegalovirus-associated.

The study ran its PCR with 60 Vbeta and 13 Jbeta primers. Repertoires were generated with immunoSEQ multiplex PCR, while TCRdb's copy carries only in-frame clones and drops some. Altogether fewer than 200,000 clones are present, about 80% being singletons, with the ten largest covering more than 2%. As regards this clone: Its antigen is currently unknown.

The clonotype comes from a man aged 55 to 69 in good health and CMV-seronegative. Sequencing was carried out using PBMCs.

CDR3 sequence: CSATPGQGTFF. The CDR3 coding sequence is TGCAGTGCCACCCCGGGACAGGGGACTTTCTTT. This rearrangement joins TRBV20-1 to TRBJ1-1; 10 bases fit TRBD1. J was trimmed by 12 bases and V by 6 bases; bases with no gene match: 7. This CDR3 spans 11 amino acids. CDR1 is DFQATT and CDR2 is SNEGSKA in the germline V gene (reference sequence).